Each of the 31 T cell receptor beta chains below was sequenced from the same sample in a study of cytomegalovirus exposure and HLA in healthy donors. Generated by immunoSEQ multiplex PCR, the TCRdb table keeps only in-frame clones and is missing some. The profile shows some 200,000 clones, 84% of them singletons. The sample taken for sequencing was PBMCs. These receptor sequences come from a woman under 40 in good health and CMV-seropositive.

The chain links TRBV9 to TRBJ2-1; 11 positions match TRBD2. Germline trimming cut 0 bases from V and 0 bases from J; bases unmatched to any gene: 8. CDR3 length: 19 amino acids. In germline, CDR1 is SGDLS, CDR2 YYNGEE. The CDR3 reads CASSVAGTSGPSSYNEQFF. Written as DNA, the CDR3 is TGTGCCAGCAGCGTAGCGGGGACTAGCGGCCCGAGCTCCTACAATGAGCAGTTCTTC.

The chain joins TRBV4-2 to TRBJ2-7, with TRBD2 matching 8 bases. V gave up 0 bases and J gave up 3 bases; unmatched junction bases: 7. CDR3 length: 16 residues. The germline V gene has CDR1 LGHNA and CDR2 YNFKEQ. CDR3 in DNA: TGTGCCAGCAGCCAAGAAATAGCGGGAATGGTCTACGAGCAGTACTTC. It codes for CASSQEIAGMVYEQYF.

The CDR3 region has the DNA TGTGCCTGGAGTGCCTCAGGGCTAGCGGGATTAGATACGCAGTATTTT. The encoded protein is CAWSASGLAGLDTQYF. This sequence joins TRBV30 and TRBJ2-3; 9 bases fit TRBD2. Germline lookup yields CDR1 GTSNPN and CDR2 SVGIG (reference sequence). This CDR3 is built from 16 residues. The V gene end was trimmed by 1 base and the J gene end by 5 bases; junction bases not matched to a gene: 10.

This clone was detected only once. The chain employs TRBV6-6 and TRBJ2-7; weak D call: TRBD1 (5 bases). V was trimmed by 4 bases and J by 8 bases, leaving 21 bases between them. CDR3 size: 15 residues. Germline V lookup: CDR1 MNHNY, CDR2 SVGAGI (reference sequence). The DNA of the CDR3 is TGTGCCAGCAGTTCCACAGGCGTACTAAGCAACCAGCAGTACTTC. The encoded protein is CASSSTGVLSNQQYF.

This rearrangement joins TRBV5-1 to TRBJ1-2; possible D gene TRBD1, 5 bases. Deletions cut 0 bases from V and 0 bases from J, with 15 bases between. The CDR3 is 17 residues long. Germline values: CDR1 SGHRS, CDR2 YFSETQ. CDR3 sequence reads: CASSLDRTHTSNYGYTF. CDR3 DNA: TGCGCCAGCAGCTTGGACAGGACGCACACCTCTAACTATGGCTACACCTTC.

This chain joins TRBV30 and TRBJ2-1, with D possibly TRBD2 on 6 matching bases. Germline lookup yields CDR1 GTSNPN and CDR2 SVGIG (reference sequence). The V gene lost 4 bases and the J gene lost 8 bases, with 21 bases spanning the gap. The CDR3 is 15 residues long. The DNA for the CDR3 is TGTGCCTGGAATTTCGGGGGAGCCGGCGTGGATGAGCAGTTCTTC. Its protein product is CAWNFGGAGVDEQFF.

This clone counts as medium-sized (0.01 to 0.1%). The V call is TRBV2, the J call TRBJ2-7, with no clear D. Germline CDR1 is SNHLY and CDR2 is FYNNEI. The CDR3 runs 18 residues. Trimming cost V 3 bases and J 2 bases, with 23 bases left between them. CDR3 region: CASSDDLFGVIQAYEQYF. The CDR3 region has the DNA TGTGCCAGCAGTGATGATTTGTTTGGAGTGATACAAGCCTACGAGCAGTACTTC. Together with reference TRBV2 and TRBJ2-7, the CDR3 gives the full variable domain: EPEVTQTPSHQVTQMGQEVILRCVPISNHLYFYWYRQILGQKVEFLVSFYNNEISEKSEIFDDQFSVERPDGSNFTLKIRSTKLEDSAMYFCASSDDLFGVIQAYEQYFGPGTRLTVT.

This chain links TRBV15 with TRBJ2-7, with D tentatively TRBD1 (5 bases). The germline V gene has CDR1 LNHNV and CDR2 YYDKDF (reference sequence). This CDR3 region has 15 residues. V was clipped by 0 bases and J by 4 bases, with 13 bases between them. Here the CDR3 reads CATSRDWAGIYEQYF. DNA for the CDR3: TGTGCCACCAGCAGAGATTGGGCAGGGATTTACGAGCAGTACTTC.

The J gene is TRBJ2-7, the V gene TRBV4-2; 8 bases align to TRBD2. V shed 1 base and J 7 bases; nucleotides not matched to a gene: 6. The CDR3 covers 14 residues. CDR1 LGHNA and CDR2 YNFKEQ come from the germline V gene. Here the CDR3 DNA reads TGTGCCAGCAGCCAAGCTGGACTAGCAAGTGAGCAGTACTTC. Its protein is CASSQAGLASEQYF.

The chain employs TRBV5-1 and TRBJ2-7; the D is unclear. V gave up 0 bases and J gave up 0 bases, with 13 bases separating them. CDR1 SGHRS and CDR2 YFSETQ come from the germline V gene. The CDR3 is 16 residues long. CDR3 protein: CASSLAPGQSSYEQYF. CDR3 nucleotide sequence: TGCGCCAGCAGCTTGGCGCCAGGCCAAAGCTCCTACGAGCAGTACTTC.

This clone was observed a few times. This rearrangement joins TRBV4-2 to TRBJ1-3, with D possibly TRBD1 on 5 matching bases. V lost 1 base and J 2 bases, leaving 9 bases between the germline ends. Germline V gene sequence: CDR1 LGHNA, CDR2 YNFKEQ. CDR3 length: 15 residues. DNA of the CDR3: TGTGCCAGCAGCCAAGCGACAGTCGCTGGAAACACCATATATTTT. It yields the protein CASSQATVAGNTIYF.

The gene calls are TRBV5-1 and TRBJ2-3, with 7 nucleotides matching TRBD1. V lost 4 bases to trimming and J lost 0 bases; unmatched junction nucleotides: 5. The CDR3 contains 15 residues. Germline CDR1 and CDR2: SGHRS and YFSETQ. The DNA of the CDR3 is TGCGCCAGCAGCCCGGGGACAGTAAGCACAGATACGCAGTATTTT. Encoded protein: CASSPGTVSTDTQYF.

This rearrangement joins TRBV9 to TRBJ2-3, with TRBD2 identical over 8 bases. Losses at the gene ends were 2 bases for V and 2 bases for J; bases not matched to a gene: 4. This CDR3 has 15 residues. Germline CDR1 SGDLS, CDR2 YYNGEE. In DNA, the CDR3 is TGTGCCAGCAGCGTTCTTAGCGGGATCACAGATACGCAGTATTTT. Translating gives CASSVLSGITDTQYF.

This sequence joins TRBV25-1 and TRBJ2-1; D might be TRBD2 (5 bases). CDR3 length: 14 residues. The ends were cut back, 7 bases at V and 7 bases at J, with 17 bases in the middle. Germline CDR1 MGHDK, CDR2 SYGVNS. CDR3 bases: TGTGCCAGCACCCTGACTCGGGGAGATAATGAGCAGTTCTTC. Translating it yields CASTLTRGDNEQFF.

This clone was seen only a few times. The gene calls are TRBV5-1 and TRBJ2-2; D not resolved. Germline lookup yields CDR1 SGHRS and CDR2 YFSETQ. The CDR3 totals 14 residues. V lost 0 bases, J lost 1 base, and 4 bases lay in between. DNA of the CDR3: TGCGCCAGCAGCTTGGCCTGGAACACCGGGGAGCTGTTTTTT. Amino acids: CASSLAWNTGELFF.

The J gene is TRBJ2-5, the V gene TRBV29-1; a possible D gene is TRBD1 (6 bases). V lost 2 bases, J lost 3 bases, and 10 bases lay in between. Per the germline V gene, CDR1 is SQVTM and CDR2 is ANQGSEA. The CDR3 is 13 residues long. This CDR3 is CSVERPGEETQYF. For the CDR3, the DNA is TGCAGCGTTGAAAGGCCAGGGGAAGAGACCCAGTACTTC.

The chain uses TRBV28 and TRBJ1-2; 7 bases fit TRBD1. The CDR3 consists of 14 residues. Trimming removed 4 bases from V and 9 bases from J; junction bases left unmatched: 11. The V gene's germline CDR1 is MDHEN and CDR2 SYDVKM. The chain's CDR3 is CASSSPDRRGSYTF. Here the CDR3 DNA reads TGTGCCAGCAGTTCCCCGGACAGGAGGGGTAGCTACACCTTC.

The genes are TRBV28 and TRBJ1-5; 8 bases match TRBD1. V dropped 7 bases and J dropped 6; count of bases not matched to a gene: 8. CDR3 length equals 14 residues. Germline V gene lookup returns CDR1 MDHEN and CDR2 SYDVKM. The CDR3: CASNEGQVVQPQHF. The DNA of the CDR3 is TGTGCCAGCAACGAGGGACAGGTTGTTCAGCCCCAGCATTTT.

The CDR3, as DNA: TGTGCCAGCAGTACAGGGTACTCCTACGAGCAGTACTTC. Translating it yields CASSTGYSYEQYF. This chain uses TRBV6-5 with TRBJ2-7; weak D call: TRBD1 (6 bases). The CDR3 totals 13 residues. The germline CDR1 and CDR2 sequences are MNHEY and SVGAGI. The V end lost 5 bases, the J end lost 0 bases, and 8 bases lay between the germline ends.

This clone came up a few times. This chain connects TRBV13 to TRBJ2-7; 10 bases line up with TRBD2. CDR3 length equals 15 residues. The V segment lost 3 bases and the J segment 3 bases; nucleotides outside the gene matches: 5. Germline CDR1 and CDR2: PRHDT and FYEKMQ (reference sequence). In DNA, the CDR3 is TGTGCCAGCAGCTTCGGGACTAGCGCCGACTACGAGCAGTACTTC. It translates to CASSFGTSADYEQYF.

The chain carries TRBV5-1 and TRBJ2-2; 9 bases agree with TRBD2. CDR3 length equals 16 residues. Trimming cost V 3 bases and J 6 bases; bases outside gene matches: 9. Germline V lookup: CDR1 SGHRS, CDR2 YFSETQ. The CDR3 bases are TGCGCCAGCAGCTCCGGCGGGAGGGCCTTGGCCGGGGAGCTGTTTTTT. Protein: CASSSGGRALAGELFF. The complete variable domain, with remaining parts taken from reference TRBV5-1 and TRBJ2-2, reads KAGVTQTPRYLIKTRGQQVTLSCSPISGHRSVSWYQQTPGQGLQFLFEYFSETQRNKGNFPGRFSGRQFSNSRSEMNVSTLELGDSALYLCASSSGGRALAGELFFGEGSRLTVL.

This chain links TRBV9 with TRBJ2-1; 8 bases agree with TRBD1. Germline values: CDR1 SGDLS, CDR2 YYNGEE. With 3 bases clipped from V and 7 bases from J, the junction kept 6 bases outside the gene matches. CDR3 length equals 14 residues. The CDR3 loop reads CASSGGQGGNEQFF. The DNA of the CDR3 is TGTGCCAGCAGCGGCGGACAGGGAGGTAATGAGCAGTTCTTC.

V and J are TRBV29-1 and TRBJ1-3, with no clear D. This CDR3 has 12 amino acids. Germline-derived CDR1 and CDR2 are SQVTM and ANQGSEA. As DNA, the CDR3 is TGCAGTGCAACAGAATCTGGAAACACCATATATTTT. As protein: CSATESGNTIYF.

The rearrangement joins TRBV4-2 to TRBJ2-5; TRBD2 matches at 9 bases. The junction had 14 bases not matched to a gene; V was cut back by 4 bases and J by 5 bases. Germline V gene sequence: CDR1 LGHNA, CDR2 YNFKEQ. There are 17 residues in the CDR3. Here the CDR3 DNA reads TGTGCCAGCAGCCGGGTACTAGCGGGCGGGAGGTCGGAGACCCAGTACTTC. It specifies CASSRVLAGGRSETQYF.

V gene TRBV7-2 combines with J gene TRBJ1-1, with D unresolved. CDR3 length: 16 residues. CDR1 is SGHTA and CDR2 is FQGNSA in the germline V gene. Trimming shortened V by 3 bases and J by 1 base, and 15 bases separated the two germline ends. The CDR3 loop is CASSLFAYGENTEAFF. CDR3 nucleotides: TGTGCCAGCAGCTTGTTCGCATACGGGGAGAACACTGAAGCTTTCTTT.

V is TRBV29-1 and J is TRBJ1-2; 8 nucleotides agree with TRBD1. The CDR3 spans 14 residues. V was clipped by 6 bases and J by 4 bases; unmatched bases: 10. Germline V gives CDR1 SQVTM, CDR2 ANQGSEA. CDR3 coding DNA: TGCAGCGTGGGGTCCGGGACAGGAGTCTATGGCTACACCTTC. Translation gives CSVGSGTGVYGYTF.

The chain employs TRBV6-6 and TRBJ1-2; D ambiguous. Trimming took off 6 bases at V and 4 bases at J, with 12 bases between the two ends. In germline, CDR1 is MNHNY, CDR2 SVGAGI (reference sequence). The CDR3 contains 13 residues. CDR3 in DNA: TGTGCCAGCAGCCCTGCTGGAGGCTATGGCTACACCTTC. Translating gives CASSPAGGYGYTF.

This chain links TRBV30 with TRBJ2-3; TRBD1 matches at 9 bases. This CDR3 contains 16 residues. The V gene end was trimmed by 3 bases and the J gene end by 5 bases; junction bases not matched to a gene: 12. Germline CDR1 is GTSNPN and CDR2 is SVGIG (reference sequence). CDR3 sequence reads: CAWRLRTGAFGDTQYF. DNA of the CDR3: TGTGCCTGGAGACTTAGGACAGGGGCCTTCGGAGATACGCAGTATTTT.

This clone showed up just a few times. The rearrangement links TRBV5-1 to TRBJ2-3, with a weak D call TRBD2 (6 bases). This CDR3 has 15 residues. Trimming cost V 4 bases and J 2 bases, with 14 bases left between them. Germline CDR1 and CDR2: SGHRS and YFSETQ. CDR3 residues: CASSNSGPFTDTQYF. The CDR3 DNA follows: TGCGCCAGCAGCAATAGCGGTCCATTCACAGATACGCAGTATTTT.

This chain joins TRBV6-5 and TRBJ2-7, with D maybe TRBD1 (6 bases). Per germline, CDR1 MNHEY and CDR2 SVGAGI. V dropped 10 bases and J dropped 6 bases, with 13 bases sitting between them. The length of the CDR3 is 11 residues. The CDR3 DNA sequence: TGTGCCACGAACAGGGCCGGCGAGCAGTACTTC. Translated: CATNRAGEQYF.

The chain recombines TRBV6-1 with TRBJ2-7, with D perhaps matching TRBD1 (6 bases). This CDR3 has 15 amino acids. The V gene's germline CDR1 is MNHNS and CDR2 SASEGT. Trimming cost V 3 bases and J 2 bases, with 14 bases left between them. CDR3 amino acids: CASSDEYRAAYEQYF. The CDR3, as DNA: TGTGCCAGCAGTGATGAGTACAGGGCAGCCTACGAGCAGTACTTC.